This T cell receptor (beta chain) originates from a study of blood T cell repertoires in COVID-19. Study context: The United States, Italy and Spain supplied acute and convalescent COVID-19 samples. The cDNA or gDNA used as material had been derived from T cells, B-cell-depleted T cells, or PBMCs.

Original methodology: Amplification from reference gene primers served as the basis for estimated nucleated cell counts. Repertoires were generated with immunoSEQ multiplex PCR, while TCRdb's copy carries only in-frame clones and drops some. The DNA was the basis for D and trimming; V, J and clone size are from that table. The sample comprises hundreds of thousands of clones, about 80% of which are singletons, and nearly 5% rests with the top ten. Germline CDR1 and CDR2: KGHSH and LQKENI. The germline V and J ends were trimmed by 4 bases and 3 bases, with 5 bases remaining between them. The CDR3 is made up of 12 amino acids.

The sample taken for sequencing was peripheral blood. The receptor was isolated from a woman older than 75 with active or convalescent COVID-19. The chain links TRBV18 to TRBJ2-3; D is possibly TRBD2 (5 bases). CDR3 sequence: CASSLATDTQYF. The CDR3 DNA reads TGTGCCAGCTCACTAGCGACAGATACGCAGTATTTT.